This is a list of T cell receptor beta chains from one sample in a study of T cell repertoires in cytomegalovirus infection. Each CDR3 protein gets one entry after TCRdb re-called the reads with MiXCR. The sample holds some 900,000 distinct CDR3 sequences, around a third seen once. No antigen has been identified for these receptors. Source: cultured CD8+ T cells from PBMCs, taken from culture after CMV antigen stimulation. The receptor source for this set is a human donor in good health (CMV status not recorded). Some clones in this sample may be carry-over from other donors' samples. Both conserved end residues are part of each CDR3. Each record gives: clone size, CDR3 length, D gene, J gene, V gene, CDR3 DNA, CDR3 protein. A D gene is named only where the DNA matches it firmly. Clone size, where shown, is once, few, many, or a class for clones that have expanded.

abundance: -; len: 15; d_gene: -; j_gene: TRBJ1-1; v_gene: TRBV6-6; CDR3nt: TGTGCCAGCAGACCGTGGACAACCACGTCCACTGAAGCTTTCTTT; CDR3aa: CASRPWTTTSTEAFF
abundance: -; len: 17; d_gene: -; j_gene: TRBJ2-6; v_gene: TRBV6-5; CDR3nt: TGTGCCAGCAGTTACGAGCTCCCCACCTCTGGGGCCAACGTCCTGACTTTC; CDR3aa: CASSYELPTSGANVLTF
abundance: -; len: 14; d_gene: -; j_gene: TRBJ2-2; v_gene: TRBV7-8; CDR3nt: TGTGCCAGCCTGGGTGGGTATCCCACCGGGGAGCTGTTTTTT; CDR3aa: CASLGGYPTGELFF
abundance: few; len: 13; d_gene: TRBD2; j_gene: TRBJ2-1; v_gene: TRBV11-2; CDR3nt: TGTGCCAGCAGCTTAGGGGGACGTAGCGGGGGGTTCTTC; CDR3aa: CASSLGGRSGGFF
abundance: -; len: 15; d_gene: -; j_gene: TRBJ2-1; v_gene: TRBV5-5; CDR3nt: TGTGCCAGCAGCTTGTGGGGGGCGGCCTACAATGAGCAGTTCTTC; CDR3aa: CASSLWGAAYNEQFF
abundance: many; len: 14; d_gene: -; j_gene: TRBJ2-5; v_gene: TRBV7-9; CDR3nt: TGTGCCAGCAGCGAGCCGGGCCTTATGGAGACCCAGTACTTC; CDR3aa: CASSEPGLMETQYF
abundance: -; len: 16; d_gene: TRBD1; j_gene: TRBJ2-2; v_gene: TRBV12-3/TRBV12-4; CDR3nt: TGTGCCAGCAGTTGGATGGACAGGGGGCTCGGCGGGGAGCTGTTTTTT; CDR3aa: CASSWMDRGLGGELFF
abundance: -; len: 16; d_gene: TRBD2; j_gene: TRBJ2-1; v_gene: TRBV5-4; CDR3nt: TGTGCCAGCAGTTTTAGCGGGGGGATTTCCTACAATGAGCAGTTCTTC; CDR3aa: CASSFSGGISYNEQFF
abundance: few; len: 14; d_gene: TRBD2; j_gene: TRBJ2-3; v_gene: TRBV24-1; CDR3nt: TGTGCCACCGCCGGGGGGGATGGCACAGATACGCAGTATTTT; CDR3aa: CATAGGDGTDTQYF
abundance: -; len: 16; d_gene: TRBD1; j_gene: TRBJ1-2; v_gene: TRBV28; CDR3nt: TGTGCCAGCAGGACTCGGGACAGGGGATCTCACTATGGCTACACCTTC; CDR3aa: CASRTRDRGSHYGYTF
abundance: -; len: 17; d_gene: -; j_gene: TRBJ2-1; v_gene: TRBV5-5; CDR3nt: TGTGCCAACAGCAGCCCGTTTAGCGGAGACTCCTACAATGAGCAGTTCTTC; CDR3aa: CANSSPFSGDSYNEQFF
abundance: -; len: 16; d_gene: TRBD1; j_gene: TRBJ2-3; v_gene: TRBV9; CDR3nt: TGTGCCAGCAGCCCGGGACAGTACCTTAGCACAGATACGCAGTATTTT; CDR3aa: CASSPGQYLSTDTQYF
abundance: -; len: 14; d_gene: -; j_gene: TRBJ1-1; v_gene: TRBV4-2; CDR3nt: TGTGCCAGCAGCCACGGGCAGACGAACACTGAAGCTTTCTTT; CDR3aa: CASSHGQTNTEAFF
abundance: few; len: 13; d_gene: TRBD1; j_gene: TRBJ1-1; v_gene: TRBV20-1; CDR3nt: TGCACCATCTTGGACAGGCGATACACTGAAGCTTTCTTT; CDR3aa: CTILDRRYTEAFF
abundance: -; len: 14; d_gene: -; j_gene: TRBJ1-2; v_gene: TRBV20-1; CDR3nt: TGCAGTGCTAGGGACAGTCGCCTCTACTATGGCTACACCTTC; CDR3aa: CSARDSRLYYGYTF
abundance: -; len: 15; d_gene: -; j_gene: TRBJ1-5; v_gene: TRBV6-2/TRBV6-3; CDR3nt: TGTGCCAGCAGTTACTCAGGAGGGAACCGTCAGCCCCAGCATTTT; CDR3aa: CASSYSGGNRQPQHF
abundance: -; len: 15; d_gene: TRBD2; j_gene: TRBJ2-7; v_gene: TRBV27; CDR3nt: TGTGCCAGCAGTTTACCAGCGGGGGACCACTACGAGCAGTACTTC; CDR3aa: CASSLPAGDHYEQYF
abundance: few; len: 12; d_gene: -; j_gene: TRBJ1-1; v_gene: TRBV2; CDR3nt: TGTGCCAGCAGTGAGAGGGGTGTTGAAGCTTTCTTT; CDR3aa: CASSERGVEAFF
abundance: -; len: 14; d_gene: TRBD1; j_gene: TRBJ1-6; v_gene: TRBV27; CDR3nt: TGTGCCAGCGGAAGTGCGGACAGGGTTTCACCCCTCCACTTT; CDR3aa: CASGSADRVSPLHF